The 16 T cell receptor beta chains reported below all come from one sample, sequenced in a study of spatial heterogeneity in lung cancer. Time point defined: sample taken at primary tumor resection. One entry per CDR3 protein, called by TCRdb with MiXCR from the 5' RACE reads. The sample includes more than 9,000 distinct CDR3 sequences, around 5.8% of them seen just once. The material was normal lung tissue next to the tumor, obtained at surgery. All receptors come from a male donor with early-stage non-small cell lung cancer.

In this sample, this clonotype turned up many times. The rearrangement joins TRBV6-5 to TRBJ2-3; 8 bases map to TRBD2. The germline V gene encodes CDR1 MNHEY and CDR2 SVGAGI. V lost 2 bases and J lost 4; bases outside the gene matches: 14. The CDR3 is 18 residues long. CDR3 in amino acids: CASSYRPGSGTLSDTQYF. The CDR3, as DNA: TGTGCCAGCAGTTACCGCCCAGGTAGCGGGACCCTTTCAGATACGCAGTATTTT.

This clonotype was counted ten times or more. The rearrangement uses TRBV19 and TRBJ2-3; tentative D call: TRBD1 (6 bases). The CDR3 sequence is 14 residues long. CDR1 is LNHDA and CDR2 is SQIVND in the germline V gene (reference sequence). V gave up 9 bases and J gave up 0 bases, with 13 bases separating them. CDR3 nucleotide sequence: TGTGCCAGCCATACGGGACATAGCACAGATACGCAGTATTTT. Translated, it gives CASHTGHSTDTQYF. The complete variable domain, with remaining parts taken from reference TRBV19 and TRBJ2-3, reads DGGITQSPKYLFRKEGQNVTLSCEQNLNHDAMYWYRQDPGQGLRLIYYSQIVNDFQKGDIAEGYSVSREKKESFPLTVTSAQKNPTAFYLCASHTGHSTDTQYFGPGTRLTVL.

This clonotype has at least ten counts. The chain links TRBV27 to TRBJ2-1; a possible D gene is TRBD2 (5 bases). Germline values: CDR1 MNHEY, CDR2 SMNVEV (reference sequence). CDR3 size: 13 residues. V shed 2 bases and J shed 5 bases, with 7 bases lying between them. CDR3 protein: CASSLTRDNEQFF. The DNA of the CDR3 is TGTGCCAGCAGTTTAACTAGGGACAATGAGCAGTTCTTC.

This clonotype ranks as medium-sized (0.01 to 0.1%). V gene TRBV19 combines with J gene TRBJ2-1, with TRBD2 matching 8 bases. CDR3 size: 13 residues. V was pared by 9 bases and J by 6 bases, with 7 bases of the junction left unmatched. Germline V gives CDR1 LNHDA, CDR2 SQIVND (reference sequence). CDR3: CASGGSGSNEQFF. The CDR3 DNA is TGTGCCAGCGGGGGGAGCGGGAGCAATGAGCAGTTCTTC.

This chain uses TRBV6-6 with TRBJ2-3; maybe TRBD2 (6 bases). CDR3 length: 14 residues. The V end was cut by 7 bases, the J end by 2 bases, with 13 bases between. Germline CDR1 reads MNHNY; CDR2 reads SVGAGI (reference sequence). CDR3 sequence reads: CASMEGQNTDTQYF. As DNA, the CDR3 is TGTGCCAGCATGGAGGGGCAGAACACAGATACGCAGTATTTT.

Judged by abundance, this clonotype is medium-sized. The rearrangement uses TRBV10-3 and TRBJ2-2; 7 bases agree with TRBD1. V shed 3 bases, J shed 3 bases, and the junction held 10 bases outside the gene matches. The CDR3 sequence is 17 residues long. Germline V gives CDR1 ENHRY, CDR2 SYGVKD. The CDR3 sequence is CAISDIRDSVYTGELFF. The CDR3, as DNA: TGTGCCATCAGTGATATAAGGGACAGCGTCTACACCGGGGAGCTGTTTTTT.

This clonotype is medium-sized (0.01 to 0.1%) in the sample. The V call is TRBV20-1, the J call TRBJ1-5; D is possibly TRBD1 (5 bases). The ends were cut back, 2 bases at V and 7 bases at J, with 12 bases in the middle. CDR1 and CDR2 (germline): DFQATT, SNEGSKA (reference sequence). CDR3 length: 13 residues. As DNA, the CDR3 is TGCAGTGCTAGATACCCAGGGCGGCAGCCCCAGCATTTT. Translated: CSARYPGRQPQHF.

DNA of the CDR3: TGTGCCTGGAAGAAGGACGGCCGCTCTGGGGCCAACGTCCTGACTTTC. This gives the protein CAWKKDGRSGANVLTF. The chain couples TRBV30 to TRBJ2-6; D not certain. Germline V gene lookup returns CDR1 GTSNPN and CDR2 SVGIG (reference sequence). The CDR3 is made up of 16 amino acids. Trimming stripped 4 bases from V and 0 bases from J, with 13 bases between.

In its sample, this clonotype was seen a few times. The rearrangement uses TRBV28 and TRBJ2-7; D might be TRBD1 or TRBD2, each matching 5 bases. Germline values: CDR1 MDHEN, CDR2 SYDVKM. Trimming cost V 5 bases and J 7 bases, with 18 bases left between them. The CDR3 has 14 amino acids. CDR3 region: CASSLGDGRREQYF. The CDR3 DNA reads as TGTGCCAGCAGTCTGGGGGACGGGCGACGAGAGCAGTACTTC.

This clonotype was recorded a few times. J is TRBJ1-5 and V is TRBV29-1, with D hard to call. There are 15 residues in the CDR3. V was trimmed by 4 bases and J by 2 bases, leaving 15 bases between them. In germline, CDR1 is SQVTM, CDR2 ANQGSEA. The CDR3 DNA is TGCAGCGTTGGATGGGGAGCAGACCGCAATCAGCCCCAGCATTTT. Protein: CSVGWGADRNQPQHF.

This clonotype was counted ten times or more. CDR3 protein: CASRPDTYTDTQYF. In DNA, the CDR3 is TGTGCCAGCAGACCGGACACCTACACAGATACGCAGTATTTT. The chain uses TRBV6-2 or TRBV6-3 and TRBJ2-3; D may be TRBD1 (5 bases). The V end lost 6 bases, the J end lost 2 bases, and 12 bases lay between the germline ends. The germline V gene has CDR1 MNHEY and CDR2 SVGEGT. This CDR3 is 14 amino acids long.

J is TRBJ1-4 and V is TRBV30; possibly TRBD1 for D (6 bases). CDR1 and CDR2 from the germline V gene are GTSNPN and SVGIG (reference sequence). This CDR3 has 15 amino acids. Trimming cost V 4 bases and J 8 bases, with 20 bases left between them. The CDR3 loop reads CAWTPGGFLGEKLFF. DNA for the CDR3: TGTGCCTGGACCCCCGGGGGCTTCCTCGGGGAAAAACTGTTTTTT.

This clonotype was seen repeatedly, ten times or more. CDR3 sequence reads: CASSRLAGTPQETQYF. The CDR3 DNA reads as TGTGCCAGCAGTCGACTAGCGGGGACCCCCCAAGAGACCCAGTACTTC. The chain combines TRBV11-1 with TRBJ2-5, with TRBD2 matching 11 bases. V shed 6 bases and J 1 base; nucleotides not matched to a gene: 7. This CDR3 is built from 16 residues. Germline lookup yields CDR1 SGHAT and CDR2 FQDESV (reference sequence).

The chain combines TRBV5-1 with TRBJ2-3; 12 nucleotides agree with TRBD2. The trim removed 4 bases at V and 2 bases at J, leaving 5 bases unmatched. The CDR3 is made up of 16 amino acids. The germline V gene has CDR1 SGHRS and CDR2 YFSETQ. The DNA for the CDR3 is TGCGCCAGCAGCATCGGACTAGCGGGACCCACAGATACGCAGTATTTT. Its protein product is CASSIGLAGPTDTQYF.

This clonotype was seen many times. The chain is built from TRBV6-5 and TRBJ1-2, with no clear D. CDR3 length: 15 residues. Trimming stripped 0 bases from V and 2 bases from J, with 10 bases between. Germline V gene lookup returns CDR1 MNHEY and CDR2 SVGAGI. CDR3 bases: TGTGCCAGCAGTTACTCGGGTTCGACCAACTATGGCTACACCTTC. It codes for CASSYSGSTNYGYTF.

This clonotype is categorized as medium-sized. The rearrangement joins TRBV28 to TRBJ2-1; maybe TRBD2 (6 bases). The CDR3 runs 13 residues. V lost 1 base, J lost 6 bases, and 7 bases lay in between. Germline values: CDR1 MDHEN, CDR2 SYDVKM. CDR3 sequence (DNA): TGTGCCAGCAGTTTATTCGGGGGCAATGAGCAGTTCTTC. It encodes CASSLFGGNEQFF.